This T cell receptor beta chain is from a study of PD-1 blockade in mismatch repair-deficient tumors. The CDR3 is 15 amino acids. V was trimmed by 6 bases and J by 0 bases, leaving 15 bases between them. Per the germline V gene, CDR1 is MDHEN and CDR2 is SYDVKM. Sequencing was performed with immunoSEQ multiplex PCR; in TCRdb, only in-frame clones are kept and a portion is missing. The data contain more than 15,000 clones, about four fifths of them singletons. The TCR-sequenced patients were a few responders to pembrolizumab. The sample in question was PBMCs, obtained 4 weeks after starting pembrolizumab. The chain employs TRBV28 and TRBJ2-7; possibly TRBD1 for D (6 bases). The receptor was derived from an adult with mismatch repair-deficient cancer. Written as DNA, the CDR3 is TGTGCCAGCAGACCCGGGACGGACAGCTCCTACGAGCAGTACTTC. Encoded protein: CASRPGTDSSYEQYF. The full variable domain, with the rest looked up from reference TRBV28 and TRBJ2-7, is DVKVTQSSRYLVKRTGEKVFLECVQDMDHENMFWYRQDPGLGLRLIYFSYDVKMKEKGDIPEGYSVSREKKERFSLILESASTNQTSMYLCASRPGTDSSYEQYFGPGTRLTVT.